Reported below is one T cell receptor (beta chain). The antigen remains undetermined. Sequencing relied on a cDNA template that was reverse transcribed from extracted RNA. Sequencing used immunoSEQ multiplex PCR; TCRdb keeps in-frame clones, though not all of them. The sample records around 290,000 clones, 58% being singletons. The data are from a study of CD8+ T cells in alopecia areata. At the level of the study: Treated patients were dosed with oral tofacitinib, taking 5 to 10 mg twice daily. The drug, tofacitinib, lasted 6 to 18 months, followed by 6 months off drug.

The CDR3 runs 13 residues. Germline values: CDR1 SNHLY, CDR2 FYNNEI. V lost 6 bases to trimming and J lost 12 bases, with 18 bases between them. Treatment noted: oral pan-JAK inhibitor, 5-10 mg twice daily. Study-level results: For lesional scalp, especially alopecia totalis/universalis, clonality was higher than in normal scalp.

This clonotype originated in a human donor with alopecia areata. Material: CD4+ T cells sorted from blood, obtained at week 24, from a patient treated with tofacitinib. This chain joins TRBV2 and TRBJ2-1, with a possible D match to TRBD1 (5 bases). The CDR3 reads CASSAMTRVMQFF. CDR3 bases: TGTGCCAGCAGCGCTATGACCAGGGTAATGCAGTTCTTC.